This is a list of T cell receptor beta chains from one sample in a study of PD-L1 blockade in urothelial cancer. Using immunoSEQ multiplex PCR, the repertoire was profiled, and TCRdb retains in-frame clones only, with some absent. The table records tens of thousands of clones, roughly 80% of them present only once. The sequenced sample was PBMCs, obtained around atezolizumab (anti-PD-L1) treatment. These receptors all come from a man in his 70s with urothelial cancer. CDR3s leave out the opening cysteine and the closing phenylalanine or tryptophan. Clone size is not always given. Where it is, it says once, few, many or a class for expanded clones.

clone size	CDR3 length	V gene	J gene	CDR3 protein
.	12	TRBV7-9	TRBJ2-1	ASSSGGIYNEQF
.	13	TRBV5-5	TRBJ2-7	ASSRSGDRELVQY
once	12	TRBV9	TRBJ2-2	ASSLSTNTGELF
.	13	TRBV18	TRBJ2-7	ASSPTSGVSYEQY
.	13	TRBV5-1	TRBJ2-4	ASSLVRPGGSAQY
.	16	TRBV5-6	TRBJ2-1	ASSPGDWTSRLVYEQF
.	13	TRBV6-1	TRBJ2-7	ASSELAGGPSEQY
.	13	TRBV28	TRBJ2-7	ASSQTSGQLNEQY
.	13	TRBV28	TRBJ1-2	ASSLSGGSGYGYT
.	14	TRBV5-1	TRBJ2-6	ASSSLEISGANVLT
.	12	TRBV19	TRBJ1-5	ASSNRELNQPQH
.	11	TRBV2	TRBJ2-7	ASSVASFYEQY
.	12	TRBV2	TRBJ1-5	ASSRDRGNQPQH
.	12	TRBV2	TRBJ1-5	ASSEQGLGQPQH
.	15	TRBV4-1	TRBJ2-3	ASSQENLYSLTDTQY
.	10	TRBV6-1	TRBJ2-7	ASSEAEGEQY
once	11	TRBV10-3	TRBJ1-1	AISTLLGAEAF
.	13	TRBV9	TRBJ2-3	ASSVIGGSADTQY
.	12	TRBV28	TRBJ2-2	ASSPTTGTGELF
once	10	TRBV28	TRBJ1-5	ASTQRGQPQH
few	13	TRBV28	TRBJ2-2	ASSHLSGAPGELF
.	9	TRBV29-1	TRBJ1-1	SVYRAPEAF
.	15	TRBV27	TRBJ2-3	ASSSLPYERSTDTQY
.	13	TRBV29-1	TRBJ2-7	SVEDIRLAGDEQY
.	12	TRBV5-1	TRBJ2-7	ASSPGVLVYEQY
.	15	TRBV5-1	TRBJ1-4	ASSLGTGRMLGEKLF
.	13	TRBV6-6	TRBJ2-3	ASSTPLTSTDTQY
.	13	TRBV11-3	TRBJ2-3	ASSATSVGTDTQY
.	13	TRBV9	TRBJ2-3	ASSATWTGKDTQY
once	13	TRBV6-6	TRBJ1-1	ASSRQGERNTEAF
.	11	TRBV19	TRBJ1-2	ASSIGGHYGYT
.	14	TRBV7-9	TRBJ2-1	ASSRGQASSYNEQF
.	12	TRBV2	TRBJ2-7	ASSVSGRASEQY
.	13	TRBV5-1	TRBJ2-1	ASSLGGRTYNEQF
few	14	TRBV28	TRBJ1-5	ASSLASGTPGLPQH
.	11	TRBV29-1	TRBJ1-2	SVWTGLNYGYT
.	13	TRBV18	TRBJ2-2	ASSPERLNTGELF
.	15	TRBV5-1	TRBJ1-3	ASSYTSDRYSGNTIY
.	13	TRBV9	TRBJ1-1	ASSRQGAGVAEAF
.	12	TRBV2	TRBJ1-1	ASRVTGGNTEAF
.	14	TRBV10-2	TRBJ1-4	ASSEGGQGNNEKLF
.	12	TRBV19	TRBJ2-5	ASTPSEGRETQY
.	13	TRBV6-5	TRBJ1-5	ASSYSGRANQPQH
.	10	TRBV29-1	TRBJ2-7	SAQGSSYEQY
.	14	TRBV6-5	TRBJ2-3	ASSYSGQGSTDTQY
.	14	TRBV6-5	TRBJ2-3	ASSYRRAGGTDTQY
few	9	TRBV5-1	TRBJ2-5	ASSLDGAQY
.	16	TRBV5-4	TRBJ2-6	ASSLSGRLPSGANVLT
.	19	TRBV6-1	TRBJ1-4	ASSEALAVQARIGVDEKLF
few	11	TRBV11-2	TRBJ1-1	ASSIPGTVEAF
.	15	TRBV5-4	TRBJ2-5	ASSWARDRGGQETQY
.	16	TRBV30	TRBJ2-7	AWSPWQGLGGKTYEQY
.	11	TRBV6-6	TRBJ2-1	ASRPSSHSEQF